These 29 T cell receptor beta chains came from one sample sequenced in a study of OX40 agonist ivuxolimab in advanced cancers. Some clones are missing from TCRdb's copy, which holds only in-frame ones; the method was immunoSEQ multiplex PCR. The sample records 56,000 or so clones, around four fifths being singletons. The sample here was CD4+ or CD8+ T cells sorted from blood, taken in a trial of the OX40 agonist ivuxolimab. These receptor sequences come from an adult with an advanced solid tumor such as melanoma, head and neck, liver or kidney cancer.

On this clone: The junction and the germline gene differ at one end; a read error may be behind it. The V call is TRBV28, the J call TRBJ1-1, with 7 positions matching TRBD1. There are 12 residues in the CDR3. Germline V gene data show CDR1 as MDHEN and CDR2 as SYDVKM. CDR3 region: CASRRALDREGF. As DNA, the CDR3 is TGTGCCAGCAGACGGGCCTTAGACAGGGAGGGTTTT.

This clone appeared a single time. CDR3: CASLRTSADTQYF. The CDR3 coding sequence is TGTGCCAGCCTACGTACAAGCGCGGATACGCAGTATTTT. V and J are TRBV18 and TRBJ2-3; no definite D call. Germline assignment: CDR1 KGHSH and CDR2 LQKENI. Between the trimmed V and J ends, which lost 8 bases and 6 bases, there was a span of 15 bases. The CDR3 length is 13 residues.

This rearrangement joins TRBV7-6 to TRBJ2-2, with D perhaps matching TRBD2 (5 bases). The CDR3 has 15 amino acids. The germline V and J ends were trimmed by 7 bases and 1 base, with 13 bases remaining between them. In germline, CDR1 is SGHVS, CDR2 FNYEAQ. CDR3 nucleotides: TGTGCCAGCAAACAACGGGGAGAGAACACCGGGGAGCTGTTTTTT. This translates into CASKQRGENTGELFF.

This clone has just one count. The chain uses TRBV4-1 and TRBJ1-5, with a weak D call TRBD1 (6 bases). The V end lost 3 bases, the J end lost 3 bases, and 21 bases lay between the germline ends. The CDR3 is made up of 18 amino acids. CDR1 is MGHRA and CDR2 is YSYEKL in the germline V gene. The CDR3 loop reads CASSHSPLGGLTNQPQHF. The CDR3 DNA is TGCGCCAGCAGCCATTCCCCTTTGGGGGGCCTAACCAATCAGCCCCAGCATTTT.

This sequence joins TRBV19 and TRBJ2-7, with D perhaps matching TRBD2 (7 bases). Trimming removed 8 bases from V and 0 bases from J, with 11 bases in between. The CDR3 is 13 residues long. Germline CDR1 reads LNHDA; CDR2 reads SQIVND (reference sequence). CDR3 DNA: TGTGCCAGTGGAGGGGGGGGCTCCTACGAGCAGTACTTC. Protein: CASGGGGSYEQYF.

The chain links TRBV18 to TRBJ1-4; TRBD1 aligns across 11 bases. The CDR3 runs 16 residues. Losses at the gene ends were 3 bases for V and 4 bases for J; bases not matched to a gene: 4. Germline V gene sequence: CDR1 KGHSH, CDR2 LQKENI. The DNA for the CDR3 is TGTGCCAGCTCACCCGCCGGGACAGGGGGTAATGAAAAACTGTTTTTT. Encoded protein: CASSPAGTGGNEKLFF.

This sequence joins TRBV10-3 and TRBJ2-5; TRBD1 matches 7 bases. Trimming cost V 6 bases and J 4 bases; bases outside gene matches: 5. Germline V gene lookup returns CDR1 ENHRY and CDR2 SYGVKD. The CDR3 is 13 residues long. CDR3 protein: CAIRRQGGETQYF. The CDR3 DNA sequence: TGTGCCATCAGGCGACAGGGTGGAGAGACCCAGTACTTC.

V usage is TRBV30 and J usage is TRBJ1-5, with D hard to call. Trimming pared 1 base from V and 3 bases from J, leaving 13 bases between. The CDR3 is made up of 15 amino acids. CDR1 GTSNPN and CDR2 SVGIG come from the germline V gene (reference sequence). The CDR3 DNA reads TGTGCCTGGAGTGGCCACTCAGGAAACAATCAGCCCCAGCATTTT. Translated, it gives CAWSGHSGNNQPQHF.

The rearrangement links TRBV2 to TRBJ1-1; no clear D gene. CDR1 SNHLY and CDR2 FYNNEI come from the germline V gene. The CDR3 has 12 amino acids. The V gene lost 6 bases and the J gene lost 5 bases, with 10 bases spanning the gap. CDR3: CASSRDVTEAFF. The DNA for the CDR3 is TGTGCCAGCAGCCGAGACGTTACTGAAGCTTTCTTT.

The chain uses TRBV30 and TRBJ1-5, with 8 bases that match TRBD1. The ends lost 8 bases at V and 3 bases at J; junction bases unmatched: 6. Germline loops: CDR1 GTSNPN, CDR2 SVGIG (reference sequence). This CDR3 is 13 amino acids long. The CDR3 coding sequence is TGTGCCGCCGACAGGGGCCCCAATCAGCCCCAGCATTTT. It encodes CAADRGPNQPQHF. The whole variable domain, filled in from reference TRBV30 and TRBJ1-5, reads SQTIHQWPATLVQPVGSPLSLECTVEGTSNPNLYWYRQAAGRGLQLLFYSVGIGQISSEVPQNLSASRPQDRQFILSSKKLLLSDSGFYLCAADRGPNQPQHFGDGTRLSIL.

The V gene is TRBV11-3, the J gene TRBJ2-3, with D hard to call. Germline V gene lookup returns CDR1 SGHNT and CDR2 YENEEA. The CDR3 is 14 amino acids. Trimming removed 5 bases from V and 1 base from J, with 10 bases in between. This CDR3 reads CASSRSRRTDTQYF. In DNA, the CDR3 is TGTGCCAGCAGCCGTAGCCGTCGCACAGATACGCAGTATTTT.

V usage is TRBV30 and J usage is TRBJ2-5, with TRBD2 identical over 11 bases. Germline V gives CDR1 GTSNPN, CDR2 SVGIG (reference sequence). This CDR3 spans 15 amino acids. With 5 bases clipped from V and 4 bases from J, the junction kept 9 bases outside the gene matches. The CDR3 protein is CAWDQLAGVGETQYF. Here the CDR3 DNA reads TGTGCCTGGGACCAACTAGCGGGGGTCGGAGAGACCCAGTACTTC.

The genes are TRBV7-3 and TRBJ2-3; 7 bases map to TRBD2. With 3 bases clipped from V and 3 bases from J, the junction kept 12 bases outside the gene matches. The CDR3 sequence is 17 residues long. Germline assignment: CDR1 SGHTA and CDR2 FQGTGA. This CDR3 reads CASSFRTAGDGTDTQYF. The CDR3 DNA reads TGTGCCAGCAGCTTCCGGACGGCGGGGGATGGGACAGATACGCAGTATTTT.

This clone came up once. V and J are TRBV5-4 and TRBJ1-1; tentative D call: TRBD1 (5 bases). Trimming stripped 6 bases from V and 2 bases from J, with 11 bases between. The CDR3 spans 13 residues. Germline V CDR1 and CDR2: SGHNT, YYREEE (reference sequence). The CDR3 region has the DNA TGTGCCAGCAAGATCGGGGGAAACACTGAAGCTTTCTTT. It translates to CASKIGGNTEAFF.

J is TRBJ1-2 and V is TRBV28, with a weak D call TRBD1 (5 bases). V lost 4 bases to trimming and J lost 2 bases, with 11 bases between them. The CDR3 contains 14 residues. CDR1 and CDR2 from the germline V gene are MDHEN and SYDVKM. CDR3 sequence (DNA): TGTGCCAGCAGTTCCTCCGGGACCAACTATGGCTACACCTTC. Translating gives CASSSSGTNYGYTF.

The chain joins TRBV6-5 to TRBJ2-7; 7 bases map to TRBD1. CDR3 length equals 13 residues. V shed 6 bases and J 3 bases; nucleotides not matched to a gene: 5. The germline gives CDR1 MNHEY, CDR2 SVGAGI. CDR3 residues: CASSPGQHYEQYF. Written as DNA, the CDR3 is TGTGCCAGCAGCCCGGGACAGCACTACGAGCAGTACTTC.

The CDR3: CSVVTGGHQPQHF. For the CDR3, the DNA is TGCAGCGTGGTGACAGGGGGCCATCAGCCCCAGCATTTT. The chain carries TRBV29-1 and TRBJ1-5, with 10 positions matching TRBD1. The CDR3 consists of 13 residues. After removal of 6 bases from V and 5 bases from J, the junction contained 4 bases not matched to a gene. Germline V gives CDR1 SQVTM, CDR2 ANQGSEA. Supplemented by reference TRBV29-1 and TRBJ1-5, the full variable domain reads SAVISQKPSRDICQRGTSLTIQCQVDSQVTMMFWYRQQPGQSLTLIATANQGSEATYESGFVIDKFPISRPNLTFSTLTVSNMSPEDSSIYLCSVVTGGHQPQHFGDGTRLSIL.

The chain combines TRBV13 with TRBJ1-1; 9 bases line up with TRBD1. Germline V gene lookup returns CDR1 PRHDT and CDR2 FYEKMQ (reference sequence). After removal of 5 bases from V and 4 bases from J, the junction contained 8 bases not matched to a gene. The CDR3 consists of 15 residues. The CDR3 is CASSTQGARITEAFF. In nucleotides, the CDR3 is TGTGCCAGCAGCACACAGGGGGCGCGGATCACTGAAGCTTTCTTT.

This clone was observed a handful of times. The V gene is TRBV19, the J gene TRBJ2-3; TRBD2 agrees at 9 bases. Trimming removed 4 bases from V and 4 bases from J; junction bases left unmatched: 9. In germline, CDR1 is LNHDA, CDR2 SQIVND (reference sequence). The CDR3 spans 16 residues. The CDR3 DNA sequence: TGTGCCAGTAGTAGACCTGGCGGGGGGGGCTCAGATACGCAGTATTTT. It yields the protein CASSRPGGGGSDTQYF.

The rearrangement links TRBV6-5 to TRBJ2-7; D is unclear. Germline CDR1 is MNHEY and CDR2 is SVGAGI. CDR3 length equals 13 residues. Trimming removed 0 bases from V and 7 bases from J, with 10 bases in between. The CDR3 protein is CASSYSLLGEQYF. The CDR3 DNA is TGTGCCAGCAGTTACTCGCTACTCGGGGAGCAGTACTTC.

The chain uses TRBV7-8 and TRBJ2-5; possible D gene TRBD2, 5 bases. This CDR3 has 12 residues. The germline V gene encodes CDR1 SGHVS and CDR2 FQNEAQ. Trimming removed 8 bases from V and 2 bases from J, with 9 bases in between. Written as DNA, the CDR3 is TGTGCCAGCGAGGGCCAGCAAGAGACCCAGTACTTC. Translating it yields CASEGQQETQYF.

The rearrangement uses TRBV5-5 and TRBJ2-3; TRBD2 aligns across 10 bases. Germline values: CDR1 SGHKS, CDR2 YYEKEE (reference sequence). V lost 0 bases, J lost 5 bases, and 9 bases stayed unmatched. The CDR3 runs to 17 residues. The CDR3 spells CASSLGPAGGPGDTQYF. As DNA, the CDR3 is TGTGCCAGCAGCTTGGGTCCAGCGGGGGGGCCGGGAGATACGCAGTATTTT. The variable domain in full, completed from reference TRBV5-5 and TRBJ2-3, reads DAGVTQSPTHLIKTRGQQVTLRCSPISGHKSVSWYQQVLGQGPQFIFQYYEKEERGRGNFPDRFSARQFPNYSSELNVNALLLGDSALYLCASSLGPAGGPGDTQYFGPGTRLTVL.

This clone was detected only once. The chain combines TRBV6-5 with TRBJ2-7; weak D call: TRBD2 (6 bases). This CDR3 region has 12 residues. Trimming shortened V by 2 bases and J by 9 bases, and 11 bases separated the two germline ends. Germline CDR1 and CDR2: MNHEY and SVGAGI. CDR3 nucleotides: TGTGCCAGCAGTTACCCGGCGGGAAGGCAGTACTTC. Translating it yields CASSYPAGRQYF.

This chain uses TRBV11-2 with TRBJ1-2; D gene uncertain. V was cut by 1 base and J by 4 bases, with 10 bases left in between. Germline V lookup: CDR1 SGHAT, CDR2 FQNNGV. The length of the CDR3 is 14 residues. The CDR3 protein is CASSLGSVLYGYTF. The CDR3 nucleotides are TGTGCCAGCAGCTTAGGTTCCGTACTCTATGGCTACACCTTC.

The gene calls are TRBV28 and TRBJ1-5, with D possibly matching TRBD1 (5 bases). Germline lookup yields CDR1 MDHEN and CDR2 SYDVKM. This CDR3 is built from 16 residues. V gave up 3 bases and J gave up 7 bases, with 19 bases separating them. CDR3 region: CASSLGGISRRQPQHF. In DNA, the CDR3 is TGTGCCAGCAGTTTGGGGGGGATCTCTCGAAGGCAGCCCCAGCATTTT.

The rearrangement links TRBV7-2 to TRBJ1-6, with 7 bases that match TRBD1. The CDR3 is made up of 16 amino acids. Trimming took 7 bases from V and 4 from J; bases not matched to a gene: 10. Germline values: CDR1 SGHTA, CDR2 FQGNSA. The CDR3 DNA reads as TGTGCCAGCAAAACCTCGGGACAGTGGTATAATTCACCCCTCCACTTT. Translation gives CASKTSGQWYNSPLHF.

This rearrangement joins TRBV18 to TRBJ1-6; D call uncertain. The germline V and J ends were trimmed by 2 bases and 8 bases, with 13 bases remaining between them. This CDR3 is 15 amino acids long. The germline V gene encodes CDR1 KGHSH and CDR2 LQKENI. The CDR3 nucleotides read TGTGCCAGCTCACCAGGGCTGGCTCAGGATTCACCCCTCCACTTT. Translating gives CASSPGLAQDSPLHF.

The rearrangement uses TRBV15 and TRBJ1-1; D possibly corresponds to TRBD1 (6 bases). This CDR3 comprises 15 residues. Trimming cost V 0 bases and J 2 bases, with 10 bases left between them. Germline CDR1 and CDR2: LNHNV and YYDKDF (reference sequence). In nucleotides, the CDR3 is TGTGCCACCAGCAGAGAGGGGGCCGGTAACACTGAAGCTTTCTTT. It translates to CATSREGAGNTEAFF.

In DNA form, the CDR3 reads TGTGCCAGCGCAGCTCAGGGGGGGCAGCCCCAGCATTTT. Translated: CASAAQGGQPQHF. The chain is built from TRBV5-6 and TRBJ1-5; 7 bases are a match to TRBD1. The germline CDR1 and CDR2 sequences are SGHDT and YYEEEE. This CDR3 comprises 13 residues. V was pared by 7 bases and J by 7 bases, with 8 bases of the junction left unmatched.